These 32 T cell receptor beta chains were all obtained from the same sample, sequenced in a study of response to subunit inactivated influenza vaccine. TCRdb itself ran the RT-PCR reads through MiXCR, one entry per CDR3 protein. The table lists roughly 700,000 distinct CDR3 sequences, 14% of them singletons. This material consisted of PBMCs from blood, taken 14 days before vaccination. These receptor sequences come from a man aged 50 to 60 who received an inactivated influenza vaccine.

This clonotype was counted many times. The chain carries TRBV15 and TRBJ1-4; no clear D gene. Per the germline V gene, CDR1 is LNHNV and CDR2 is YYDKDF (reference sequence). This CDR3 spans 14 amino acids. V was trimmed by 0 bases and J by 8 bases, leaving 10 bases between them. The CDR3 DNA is TGTGCCACCAGCAGAGACCAACTCGACGAAAAACTGTTTTTT. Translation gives CATSRDQLDEKLFF. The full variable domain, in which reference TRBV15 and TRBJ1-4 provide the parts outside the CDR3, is DAMVIQNPRYQVTQFGKPVTLSCSQTLNHNVMYWYQQKSSQAPKLLFHYYDKDFNNEADTPDNFQSRRPNTSFCFLDIRSPGLGDTAMYLCATSRDQLDEKLFFGSGTQLSVL.

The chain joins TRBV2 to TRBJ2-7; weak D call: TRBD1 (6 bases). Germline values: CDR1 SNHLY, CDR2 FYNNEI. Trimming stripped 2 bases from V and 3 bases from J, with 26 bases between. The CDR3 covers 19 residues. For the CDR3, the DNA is TGTGCCAGCAGTGAAAAAGCCCCCTCAAGGGGCAGGGGTCTCTACGAGCAGTACTTC. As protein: CASSEKAPSRGRGLYEQYF.

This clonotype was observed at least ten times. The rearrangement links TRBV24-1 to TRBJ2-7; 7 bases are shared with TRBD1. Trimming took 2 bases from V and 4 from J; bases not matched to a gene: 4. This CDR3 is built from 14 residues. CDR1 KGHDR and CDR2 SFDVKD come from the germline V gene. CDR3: CATSDSGTEYEQYF. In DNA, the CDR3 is TGTGCCACCAGTGATTCCGGGACAGAATACGAGCAGTACTTC.

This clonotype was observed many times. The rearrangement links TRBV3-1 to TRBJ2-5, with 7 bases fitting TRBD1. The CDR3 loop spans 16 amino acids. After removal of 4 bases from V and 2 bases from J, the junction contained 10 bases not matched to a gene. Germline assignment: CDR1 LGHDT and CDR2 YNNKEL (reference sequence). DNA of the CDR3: TGTGCCAGCAGCCTTCAAGGGACAGTGACTCAAGAGACCCAGTACTTC. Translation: CASSLQGTVTQETQYF.

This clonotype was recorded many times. CDR3 coding DNA: TGTGCCACCAGTGATGTCGACAGAAACAATGAGCAGTTCTTC. As protein: CATSDVDRNNEQFF. The chain employs TRBV24-1 and TRBJ2-1; a possible D gene is TRBD1 (5 bases). Trimming cost V 3 bases and J 5 bases, with 10 bases left between them. This CDR3 contains 14 residues. The germline CDR1 and CDR2 sequences are KGHDR and SFDVKD.

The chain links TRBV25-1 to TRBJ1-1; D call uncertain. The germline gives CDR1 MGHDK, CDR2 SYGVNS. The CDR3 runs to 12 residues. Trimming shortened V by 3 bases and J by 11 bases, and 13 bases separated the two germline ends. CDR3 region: CASSEWGVKAFF. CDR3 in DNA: TGTGCCAGCAGTGAGTGGGGAGTCAAGGCTTTCTTT.

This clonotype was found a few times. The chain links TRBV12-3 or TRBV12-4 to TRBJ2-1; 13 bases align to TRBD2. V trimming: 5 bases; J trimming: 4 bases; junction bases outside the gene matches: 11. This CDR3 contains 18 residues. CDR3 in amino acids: CASSPRTSGGGSYNEQFF. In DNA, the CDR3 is TGTGCCAGCAGTCCCCGGACTAGCGGGGGAGGGTCTTACAATGAGCAGTTCTTC.

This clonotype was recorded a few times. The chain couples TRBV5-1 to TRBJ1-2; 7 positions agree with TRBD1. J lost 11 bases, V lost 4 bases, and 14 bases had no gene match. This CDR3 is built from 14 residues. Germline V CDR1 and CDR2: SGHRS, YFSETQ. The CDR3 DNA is TGCGCCAGCAGCCCTGACGGGACAGCACCCGGGTACACCTTC. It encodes CASSPDGTAPGYTF.

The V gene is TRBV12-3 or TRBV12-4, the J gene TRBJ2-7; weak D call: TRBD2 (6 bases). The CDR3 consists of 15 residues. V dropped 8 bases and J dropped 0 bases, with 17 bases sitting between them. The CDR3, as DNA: TGTGCCAGCGCGTTCCCTAGCGTCTACTCCTACGAGCAGTACTTC. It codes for CASAFPSVYSYEQYF.

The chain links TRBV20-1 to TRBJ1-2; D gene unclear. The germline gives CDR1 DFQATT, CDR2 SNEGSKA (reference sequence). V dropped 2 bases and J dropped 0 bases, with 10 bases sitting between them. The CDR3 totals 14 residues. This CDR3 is CSARPTHTNYGYTF. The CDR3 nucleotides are TGCAGTGCTAGACCGACACATACTAACTATGGCTACACCTTC.

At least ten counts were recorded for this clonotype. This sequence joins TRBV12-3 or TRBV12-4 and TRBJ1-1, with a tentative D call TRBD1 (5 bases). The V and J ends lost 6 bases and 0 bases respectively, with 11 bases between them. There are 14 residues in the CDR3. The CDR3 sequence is CASRRRDLNTEAFF. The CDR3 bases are TGTGCCAGCAGGAGAAGGGACCTGAACACTGAAGCTTTCTTT.

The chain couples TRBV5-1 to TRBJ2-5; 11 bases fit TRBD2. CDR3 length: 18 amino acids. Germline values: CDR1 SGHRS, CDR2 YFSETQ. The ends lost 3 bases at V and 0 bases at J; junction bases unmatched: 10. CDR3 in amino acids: CASSSSTSGGPYQETQYF. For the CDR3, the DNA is TGCGCCAGCAGCTCATCCACTAGCGGGGGCCCTTACCAAGAGACCCAGTACTTC.

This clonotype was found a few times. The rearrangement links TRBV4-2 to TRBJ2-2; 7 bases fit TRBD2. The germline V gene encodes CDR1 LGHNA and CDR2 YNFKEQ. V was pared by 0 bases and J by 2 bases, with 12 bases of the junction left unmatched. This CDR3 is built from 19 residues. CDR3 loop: CASSQEVPGLAENTGELFF. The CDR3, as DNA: TGTGCCAGCAGCCAAGAAGTCCCGGGCCTAGCGGAAAACACCGGGGAGCTGTTTTTT.

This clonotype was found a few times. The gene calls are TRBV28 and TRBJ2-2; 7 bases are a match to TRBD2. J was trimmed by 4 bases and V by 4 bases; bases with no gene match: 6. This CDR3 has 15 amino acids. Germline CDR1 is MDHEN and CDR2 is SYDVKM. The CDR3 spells CASSSPGGSTGELFF. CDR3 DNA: TGTGCCAGCAGTTCTCCGGGAGGTTCCACCGGGGAGCTGTTTTTT.

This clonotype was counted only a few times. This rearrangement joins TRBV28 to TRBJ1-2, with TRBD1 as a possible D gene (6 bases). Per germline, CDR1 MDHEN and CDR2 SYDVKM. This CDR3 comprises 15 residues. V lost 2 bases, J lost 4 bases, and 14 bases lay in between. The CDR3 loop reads CASSLNLGGTYGYTF. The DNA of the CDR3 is TGTGCCAGCAGTTTAAATCTAGGGGGGACCTATGGCTACACCTTC.

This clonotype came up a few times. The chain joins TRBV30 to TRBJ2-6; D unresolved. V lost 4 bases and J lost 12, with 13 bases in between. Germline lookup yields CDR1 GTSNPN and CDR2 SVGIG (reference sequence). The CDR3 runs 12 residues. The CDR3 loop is CAWTVLSGVLTF. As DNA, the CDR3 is TGTGCCTGGACTGTTCTTTCCGGCGTCCTGACTTTC.

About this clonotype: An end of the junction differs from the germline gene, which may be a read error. CDR3 DNA sequence: TGTGCCAGCTCACCACCGGGGGGGAGCAGTCAGCCCCAGCATTTT. Its translation: CASSPPGGSSQPQHF. The V gene is TRBV18, the J gene TRBJ1-5; D is perhaps TRBD1 (5 bases). Germline V gene data show CDR1 as KGHSH and CDR2 as LQKENI. This CDR3 spans 15 amino acids.

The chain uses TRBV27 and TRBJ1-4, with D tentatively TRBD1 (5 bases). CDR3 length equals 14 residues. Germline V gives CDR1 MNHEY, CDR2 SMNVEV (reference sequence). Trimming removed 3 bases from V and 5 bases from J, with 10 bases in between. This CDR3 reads CASSFLGPNEKLFF. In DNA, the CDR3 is TGTGCCAGCAGTTTCCTGGGGCCCAATGAAAAACTGTTTTTT. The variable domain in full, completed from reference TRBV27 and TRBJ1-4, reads EAQVTQNPRYLITVTGKKLTVTCSQNMNHEYMSWYRQDPGLGLRQIYYSMNVEVTDKGDVPEGYKVSRKEKRNFPLILESPSPNQTSLYFCASSFLGPNEKLFFGSGTQLSVL.

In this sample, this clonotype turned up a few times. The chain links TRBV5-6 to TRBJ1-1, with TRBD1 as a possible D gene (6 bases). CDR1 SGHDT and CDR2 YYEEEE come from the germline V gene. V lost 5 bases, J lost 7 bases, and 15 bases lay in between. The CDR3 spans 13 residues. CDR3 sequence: CASSRRGSGEAFF. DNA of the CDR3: TGTGCCAGCAGTAGAAGGGGGAGCGGTGAAGCTTTCTTT.

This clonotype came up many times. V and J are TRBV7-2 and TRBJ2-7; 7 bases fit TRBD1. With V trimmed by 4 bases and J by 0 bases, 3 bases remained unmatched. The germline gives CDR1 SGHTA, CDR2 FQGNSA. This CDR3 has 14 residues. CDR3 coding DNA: TGTGCCAGCAGCTCGTCAGGGGGCTCCTACGAGCAGTACTTC. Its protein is CASSSSGGSYEQYF.

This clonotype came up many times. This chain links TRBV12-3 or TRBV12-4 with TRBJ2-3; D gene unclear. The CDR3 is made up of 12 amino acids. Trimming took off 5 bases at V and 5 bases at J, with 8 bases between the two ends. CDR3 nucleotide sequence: TGTGCCAGCAGTACCGCCATAGATACGCAGTATTTT. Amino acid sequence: CASSTAIDTQYF.

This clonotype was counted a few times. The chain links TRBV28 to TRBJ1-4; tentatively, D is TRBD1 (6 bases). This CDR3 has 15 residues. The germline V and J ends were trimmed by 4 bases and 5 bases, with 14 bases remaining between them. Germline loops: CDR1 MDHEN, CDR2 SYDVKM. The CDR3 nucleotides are TGTGCCAGCAGTTCCCCCAGGGGACCCAATGAAAAACTGTTTTTT. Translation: CASSSPRGPNEKLFF.

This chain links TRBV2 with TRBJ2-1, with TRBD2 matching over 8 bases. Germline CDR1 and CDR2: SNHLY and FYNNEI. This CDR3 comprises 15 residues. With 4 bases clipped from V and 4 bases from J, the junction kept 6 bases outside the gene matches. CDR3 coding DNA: TGTGCCAGCAGTGCCCAGGGGACTAGATACAATGAGCAGTTCTTC. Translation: CASSAQGTRYNEQFF.

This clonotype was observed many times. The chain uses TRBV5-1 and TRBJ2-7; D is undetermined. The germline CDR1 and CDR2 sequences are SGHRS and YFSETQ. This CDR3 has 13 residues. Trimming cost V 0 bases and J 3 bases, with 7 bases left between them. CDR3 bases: TGCGCCAGCAGCTTGGGGCAGCTCTACGAGCAGTACTTC. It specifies CASSLGQLYEQYF.

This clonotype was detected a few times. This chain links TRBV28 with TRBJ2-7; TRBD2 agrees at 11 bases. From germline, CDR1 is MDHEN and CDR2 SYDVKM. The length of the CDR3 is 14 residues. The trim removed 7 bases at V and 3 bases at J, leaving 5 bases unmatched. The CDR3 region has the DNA TGTGCCAGCAAGACCGGGACTAGCGGCTACGAGCAGTACTTC. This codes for CASKTGTSGYEQYF.

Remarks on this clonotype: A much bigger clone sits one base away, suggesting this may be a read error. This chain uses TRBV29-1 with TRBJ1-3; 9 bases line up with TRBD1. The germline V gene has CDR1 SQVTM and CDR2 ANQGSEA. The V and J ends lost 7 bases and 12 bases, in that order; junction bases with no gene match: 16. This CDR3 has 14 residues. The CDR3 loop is CSADNGTGSSGIYF. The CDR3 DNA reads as TGCAGCGCTGATAATGGGACAGGGAGTTCGGGCATATATTTT.

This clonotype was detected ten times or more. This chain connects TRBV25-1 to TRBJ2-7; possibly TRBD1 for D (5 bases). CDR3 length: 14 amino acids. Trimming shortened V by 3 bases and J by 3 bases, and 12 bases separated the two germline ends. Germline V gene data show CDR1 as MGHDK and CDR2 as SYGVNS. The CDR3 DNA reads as TGTGCCAGCAGTGAGGGCACAGGTCTCTACGAGCAGTACTTC. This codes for CASSEGTGLYEQYF.

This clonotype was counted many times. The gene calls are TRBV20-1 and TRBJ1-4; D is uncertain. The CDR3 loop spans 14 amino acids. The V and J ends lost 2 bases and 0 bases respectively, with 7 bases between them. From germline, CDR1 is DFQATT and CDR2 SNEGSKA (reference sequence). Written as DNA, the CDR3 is TGCAGTGCTAGAAGTCTGACAACTAATGAAAAACTGTTTTTT. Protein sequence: CSARSLTTNEKLFF.

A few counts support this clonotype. CDR3 coding DNA: TGTGCCAGCAGCCCCCTATATGGCGAGCAGTTCTTC. It is translated as CASSPLYGEQFF. The chain employs TRBV7-9 and TRBJ2-1; D gene uncertain. The CDR3 totals 12 residues. The V end was cut by 5 bases, the J end by 10 bases, with 12 bases between. Germline loops: CDR1 SEHNR, CDR2 FQNEAQ (reference sequence).

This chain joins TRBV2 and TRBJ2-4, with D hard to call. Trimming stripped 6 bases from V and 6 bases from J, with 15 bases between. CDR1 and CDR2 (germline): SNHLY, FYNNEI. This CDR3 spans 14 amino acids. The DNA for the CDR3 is TGTGCCAGCAGGAAAAGGTCGGGTACAAACATTCAGTACTTC. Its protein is CASRKRSGTNIQYF. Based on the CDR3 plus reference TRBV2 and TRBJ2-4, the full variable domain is EPEVTQTPSHQVTQMGQEVILRCVPISNHLYFYWYRQILGQKVEFLVSFYNNEISEKSEIFDDQFSVERPDGSNFTLKIRSTKLEDSAMYFCASRKRSGTNIQYFGAGTRLSVL.

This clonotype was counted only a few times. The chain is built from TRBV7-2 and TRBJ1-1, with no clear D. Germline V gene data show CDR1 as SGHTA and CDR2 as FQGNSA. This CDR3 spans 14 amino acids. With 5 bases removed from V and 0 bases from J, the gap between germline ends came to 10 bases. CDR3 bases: TGTGCCAGCAGCAGTGGGTGGCTGAACACTGAAGCTTTCTTT. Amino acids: CASSSGWLNTEAFF.

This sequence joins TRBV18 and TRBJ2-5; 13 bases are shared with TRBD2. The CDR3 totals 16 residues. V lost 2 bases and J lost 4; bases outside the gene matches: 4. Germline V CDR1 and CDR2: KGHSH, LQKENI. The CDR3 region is CASSPGLAGEGETQYF. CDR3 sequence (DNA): TGTGCCAGCTCACCAGGACTAGCGGGAGAAGGAGAGACCCAGTACTTC.